The 23 T cell receptor beta chains below all came from one sample that was sequenced in a study of cytomegalovirus exposure and HLA in healthy donors. Both 60 Vbeta primers and 13 Jbeta primers went into the PCR. Some clones are missing from TCRdb's copy, which holds only in-frame ones; the method was immunoSEQ multiplex PCR. Among 140,000 to 150,000 clones listed, approximately 82% were seen once. The sample consisted of PBMCs. The receptors stem from a woman aged 55 to 70 in good health and CMV-seropositive.

This clone appeared a few times. V and J are TRBV28 and TRBJ2-7; 11 bases fit TRBD1. Germline V gives CDR1 MDHEN, CDR2 SYDVKM. This CDR3 region has 18 residues. After removal of 2 bases from V and 5 bases from J, the junction contained 14 bases not matched to a gene. CDR3 nucleotides: TGTGCCAGCAGTTTACCCACGGACAGGGGGCCGTCTACAGACGAGCAGTACTTC. Its translation: CASSLPTDRGPSTDEQYF.

This rearrangement joins TRBV7-3 to TRBJ2-1; 7 bases fit TRBD2. V lost 5 bases, J lost 4 bases, and 11 bases stayed unmatched. Germline CDR1 is SGHTA and CDR2 is FQGTGA. The CDR3 is 16 amino acids. CDR3 region: CASSPGRSGKYNEQFF. The CDR3 DNA reads TGTGCCAGCAGCCCGGGTAGGAGCGGGAAATACAATGAGCAGTTCTTC.

The chain has TRBV27 and TRBJ2-7, with D possibly being TRBD2 (6 bases). Germline CDR1 reads MNHEY; CDR2 reads SMNVEV (reference sequence). The CDR3 covers 14 residues. Trimming took off 2 bases at V and 3 bases at J, with 11 bases between the two ends. The CDR3 reads CASSLRRDYYEQYF. The CDR3, as DNA: TGTGCCAGCAGTTTACGGCGGGATTACTACGAGCAGTACTTC.

Only one count was recorded for this clone. The rearrangement uses TRBV30 and TRBJ2-1; D not certain. Germline CDR1 GTSNPN, CDR2 SVGIG (reference sequence). The CDR3 runs 15 residues. Trimming left V 0 bases short and J 8 bases short, with 17 bases between. The DNA of the CDR3 is TGTGCCTGGAGTGTAAACCTTCTAGTATACGATGAGCAGTTCTTC. Translated, it gives CAWSVNLLVYDEQFF. The whole variable domain, filled in from reference TRBV30 and TRBJ2-1, reads SQTIHQWPATLVQPVGSPLSLECTVEGTSNPNLYWYRQAAGRGLQLLFYSVGIGQISSEVPQNLSASRPQDRQFILSSKKLLLSDSGFYLCAWSVNLLVYDEQFFGPGTRLTVL.

The chain recombines TRBV19 with TRBJ2-3, with D perhaps TRBD1 (5 bases). V was pared by 6 bases and J by 2 bases, with 12 bases between. The germline V gene encodes CDR1 LNHDA and CDR2 SQIVND (reference sequence). This CDR3 has 14 amino acids. Here the CDR3 reads CASSDGAVTDTQYF. Written as DNA, the CDR3 is TGTGCCAGTAGCGATGGGGCAGTCACAGATACGCAGTATTTT.

V gene TRBV18 combines with J gene TRBJ1-1, with D uncertain. CDR3 size: 13 residues. Germline V gene data show CDR1 as KGHSH and CDR2 as LQKENI. V was pared by 6 bases and J by 5 bases, with 13 bases between. CDR3: CASSARGGTEAFF. CDR3 nucleotides: TGTGCCAGCTCCGCGCGGGGAGGGACTGAAGCTTTCTTT.

As for this clone: Different DNA sequences within this sample yield the same CDR3. The V call is TRBV2, the J call TRBJ2-3; 8 nucleotides agree with TRBD2. V dropped 3 bases and J dropped 0; count of bases not matched to a gene: 2. The CDR3 length is 15 residues. Germline V gene lookup returns CDR1 SNHLY and CDR2 FYNNEI. The CDR3 coding sequence is TGTGCCAGCAGTGACGGCGGGGGGAGCACAGATACGCAGTATTTT. Translated, it gives CASSDGGGSTDTQYF.

The chain is built from TRBV9 and TRBJ2-5; D not certain. Trimming pared 0 bases from V and 5 bases from J, leaving 2 bases between. CDR1 is SGDLS, CDR2 YYNGEE, per germline. The CDR3 loop spans 11 amino acids. The CDR3 spells CASSVAETQYF. CDR3 coding DNA: TGTGCCAGCAGCGTAGCGGAGACCCAGTACTTC.

This chain links TRBV4-2 with TRBJ2-1, with D possibly being TRBD1 (6 bases). CDR1 LGHNA and CDR2 YNFKEQ come from the germline V gene. The length of the CDR3 is 15 residues. Trimming pared 1 base from V and 9 bases from J, leaving 16 bases between. The chain's CDR3 is CASSQAWDQGSEQFF. The CDR3 DNA reads as TGTGCCAGCAGCCAAGCCTGGGACCAGGGGAGTGAGCAGTTCTTC.

The chain couples TRBV4-1 to TRBJ2-7; D unclear. Trimming took off 3 bases at V and 4 bases at J, with 10 bases between the two ends. The germline V gene encodes CDR1 MGHRA and CDR2 YSYEKL. This CDR3 has 13 residues. The CDR3 coding sequence is TGCGCCAGCAGCCAGGAGCTGGCGTACGAGCAGTACTTC. Translated: CASSQELAYEQYF.

V usage is TRBV6-1 and J usage is TRBJ1-5; D is unresolved. The CDR3 covers 13 residues. CDR1 MNHNS and CDR2 SASEGT come from the germline V gene. The V end lost 6 bases, the J end lost 6 bases, and 12 bases lay between the germline ends. The DNA of the CDR3 is TGTGCCAGCAGGTTTGGATCGGGTCAGCCCCAGCATTTT. Protein: CASRFGSGQPQHF.

This clone appeared a single time. The DNA of the CDR3 is TGTGCCAGCAGGGTTCAGGCTTCCACTGAAGCTTTCTTT. This codes for CASRVQASTEAFF. The chain joins TRBV6-1 to TRBJ1-1; no definite D call. This CDR3 spans 13 amino acids. Trimming cost V 6 bases and J 4 bases, with 12 bases left between them. Germline CDR1 MNHNS, CDR2 SASEGT.

V usage is TRBV9 and J usage is TRBJ2-3; a weak D match, TRBD2 (5 bases). The CDR3 spans 16 residues. V was clipped by 0 bases and J by 4 bases, with 15 bases between them. The germline V gene has CDR1 SGDLS and CDR2 YYNGEE. The CDR3 spells CASSVDSAPGADTQYF. The CDR3 DNA reads TGTGCCAGCAGCGTAGACTCGGCTCCCGGGGCAGATACGCAGTATTTT.

V gene TRBV14 combines with J gene TRBJ1-2; D perhaps matches TRBD1 (5 bases). V was shortened by 1 base and J by 1 base, with 10 bases between the two germline ends. The CDR3 covers 15 residues. CDR1 is SGHDN, CDR2 FVKESK, per germline. The CDR3 sequence is CASSQAGGFNYGYTF. DNA of the CDR3: TGTGCCAGCAGCCAAGCCGGGGGGTTTAACTATGGCTACACCTTC.

V is TRBV7-2 and J is TRBJ2-7; 7 bases map to TRBD1. The germline CDR1 and CDR2 sequences are SGHTA and FQGNSA. V trimming: 5 bases; J trimming: 3 bases; junction bases outside the gene matches: 10. The CDR3 totals 15 residues. This CDR3 reads CASSRPWGQIYEQYF. For the CDR3, the DNA is TGTGCCAGCAGCCGCCCCTGGGGACAGATCTACGAGCAGTACTTC.

This sequence joins TRBV6-5 and TRBJ2-5; 9 positions agree with TRBD2. This CDR3 spans 15 amino acids. The V and J ends lost 0 bases and 8 bases, in that order; junction bases with no gene match: 7. CDR1 and CDR2 (germline): MNHEY, SVGAGI. CDR3 coding DNA: TGTGCCAGCAGTTACTCTAGCGGGAGAGCGGAAACCCAGTACTTC. Translation gives CASSYSSGRAETQYF.

This clone was observed a few times. This CDR3 is CAWSVPRAGTVGAQHF. The CDR3 DNA follows: TGTGCCTGGAGTGTACCGCGAGCCGGGACAGTCGGAGCCCAGCATTTT. The V gene is TRBV30, the J gene TRBJ1-5; 7 positions agree with TRBD1. The CDR3 extends over 16 amino acids. Germline trimming cut 0 bases from V and 11 bases from J; bases unmatched to any gene: 16. Germline CDR1 and CDR2: GTSNPN and SVGIG (reference sequence).

The V gene is TRBV4-2, the J gene TRBJ2-7; a weak D match, TRBD1 (6 bases). Germline CDR1 LGHNA, CDR2 YNFKEQ. V lost 4 bases to trimming and J lost 2 bases, with 27 bases between them. This CDR3 is built from 19 residues. CDR3 coding DNA: TGTGCCAGCAGCCCCCGCGGACAGCAGGATTCCCCCGCACCCTACGAGCAGTACTTC. This sequence encodes CASSPRGQQDSPAPYEQYF.

V gene TRBV11-3 combines with J gene TRBJ2-3; D is possibly TRBD1 (5 bases). Germline CDR1 and CDR2: SGHNT and YENEEA. The V gene lost 2 bases and the J gene lost 7 bases, with 10 bases spanning the gap. The CDR3 length is 13 residues. The CDR3 protein is CASSLNQGNTQYF. The DNA of the CDR3 is TGTGCCAGCAGCTTAAACCAGGGCAATACGCAGTATTTT.

The rearrangement joins TRBV11-2 to TRBJ2-3; a possible D gene is TRBD1 (5 bases). Deletions cut 5 bases from V and 8 bases from J, with 11 bases between. The CDR3 length is 12 residues. The V gene's germline CDR1 is SGHAT and CDR2 FQNNGV. This CDR3 reads CASSVNQGTQYF. CDR3 in DNA: TGTGCCAGCAGCGTTAACCAGGGTACGCAGTATTTT. The variable domain in full, with the rest retrieved from reference TRBV11-2 and TRBJ2-3, is EAGVAQSPRYKIIEKRQSVAFWCNPISGHATLYWYQQILGQGPKLLIQFQNNGVVDDSQLPKDRFSAERLKGVDSTLKIQPAKLEDSAVYLCASSVNQGTQYFGPGTRLTVL.

The chain joins TRBV28 to TRBJ1-1, with 7 bases lining up with TRBD1. Trimming removed 3 bases from V and 8 bases from J; junction bases left unmatched: 6. This CDR3 spans 13 amino acids. Per the germline V gene, CDR1 is MDHEN and CDR2 is SYDVKM. The CDR3 region has the DNA TGTGCCAGCAGTTTGACAGGGCCCGGGGAAGCTTTCTTT. Translation gives CASSLTGPGEAFF.

The CDR3 DNA reads as TGTGCCAGCAGCTTAATGGTTCCGGGGGAGCAGTACTTC. Amino acid sequence: CASSLMVPGEQYF. V usage is TRBV7-3 and J usage is TRBJ2-7, with TRBD2 as a possible D gene (5 bases). The CDR3 is 13 residues long. V shed 1 base and J shed 7 bases, with 11 bases lying between them. The germline V gene has CDR1 SGHTA and CDR2 FQGTGA.

The J gene is TRBJ1-1, the V gene TRBV7-8; 7 nucleotides align to TRBD1. Looked up from germline, CDR1 is SGHVS and CDR2 is FQNEAQ. The ends lost 5 bases at V and 5 bases at J; junction bases unmatched: 8. This CDR3 comprises 14 residues. The CDR3 loop is CASSPGTVWTEAFF. CDR3 nucleotides: TGTGCCAGCAGCCCCGGGACAGTATGGACTGAAGCTTTCTTT.